The entry below describes one T cell receptor beta chain. These data are taken from a study of blood T cell repertoires in COVID-19. This table comes from immunoSEQ multiplex PCR, and its TCRdb copy is limited to in-frame clones, with some not included. The data show 200,000 to 250,000 clones, 75% to 85% seen once. The germline gives CDR1 MNHEY, CDR2 SVGAGI. Trimming left V 2 bases short and J 1 base short, with 8 bases between. The CDR3 runs to 14 residues. This chain uses TRBV6-5 with TRBJ1-1; D is perhaps TRBD1 (5 bases). What was sequenced was peripheral blood. This sequence was found in a man in his fifties or sixties with COVID-19, enrolled during active disease. CDR3 sequence (DNA): TGTGCCAGCAGTTACGTGGGGGGGAACACTGAAGCTTTCTTT. Protein product: CASSYVGGNTEAFF.